The 5 T cell receptor beta chains reported below all come from one sample, sequenced in a study of cytomegalovirus exposure and HLA in healthy donors (dated by TCRdb to the late 2010s). Library creation used the immunoSEQ multiplex PCR assay. Held by TCRdb, this immuneACCESS table contains in-frame sequences only and omits some clones. Under half of the omission traces to an unresolved V gene where checked; the cause of the rest is unknown. The sample has 150,000 to 200,000 clones on record, more than 70% of them singletons. Of the sample, 10% to 13% falls within the top ten clones. Sequenced material: PBMCs. These receptors all stem from a man aged 30 to 39 in good health and CMV-seropositive.

This chain joins TRBV7-2 and TRBJ2-2; TRBD2 agrees at 7 bases. CDR3 length: 14 residues. V shed 2 bases and J 6 bases; nucleotides not matched to a gene: 3. Germline CDR1 reads SGHTA; CDR2 reads FQGNSA. CDR3 amino acids: CASSLPGRAGELFF. The CDR3 nucleotides are TGTGCCAGCAGCTTACCAGGGAGGGCCGGGGAGCTGTTTTTT. Full variable domain (rest looked up from reference TRBV7-2 and TRBJ2-2): GAGVSQSPSNKVTEKGKDVELRCDPISGHTALYWYRQSLGQGLEFLIYFQGNSAPDKSGLPSDRFSAERTGGSVSTLTIQRTQQEDSAVYLCASSLPGRAGELFFGEGSRLTVL.

The chain uses TRBV5-6 and TRBJ2-3, with a possible D match to TRBD2 (6 bases). The CDR3 contains 16 residues. CDR1 SGHDT and CDR2 YYEEEE come from the germline V gene. Trimming took off 0 bases at V and 0 bases at J, with 11 bases between the two ends. CDR3 in DNA: TGTGCCAGCAGCTTGGGCGGGACGGGAAGCACAGATACGCAGTATTTT. This encodes CASSLGGTGSTDTQYF.

The rearrangement joins TRBV10-1 to TRBJ1-4; perhaps TRBD1 as D (6 bases). This CDR3 region has 14 residues. Trimming took 4 bases from V and 4 from J, leaving 10 bases between them. CDR1 WNHNN and CDR2 SYGVQD come from the germline V gene (reference sequence). This CDR3 is CASSAQGHNEKLFF. Here the CDR3 DNA reads TGCGCCAGCAGTGCACAGGGACATAATGAAAAACTGTTTTTT.

This rearrangement joins TRBV19 to TRBJ2-7; D perhaps matches TRBD1 (5 bases). CDR3 size: 14 residues. Trimming left V 6 bases short and J 0 bases short, with 12 bases between. From germline, CDR1 is LNHDA and CDR2 SQIVND (reference sequence). The CDR3 region is CASREQVSSYEQYF. The CDR3 DNA reads as TGTGCCAGTAGGGAACAGGTTAGCTCCTACGAGCAGTACTTC.

V and J are TRBV4-3 and TRBJ2-7; perhaps TRBD1 as D (6 bases). V was trimmed by 6 bases and J by 5 bases, leaving 8 bases between them. Germline assignment: CDR1 LGHNA and CDR2 YSLEER. The CDR3 length is 11 residues. CDR3 in amino acids: CASSQGNEQYF. CDR3 DNA sequence: TGCGCCAGCAGTCAGGGGAACGAGCAGTACTTC.